The clone carrying this T cell receptor (beta chain) was counted a few times. V lost 7 bases, J lost 0 bases, and 9 bases lay in between. Germline assignment: CDR1 LNHDA and CDR2 SQIVND (reference sequence). The CDR3 runs 13 residues. This specimen comes from a study of Ad26.COV2.S vaccination and SARS-CoV-2 variants. Treatment indicated: around 19 received Ad26.COV2.S at low or high dose, single or two shots; 5 received placebo; per-sample allocation not given. It was on day 63 after the first vaccine or placebo injection that samples were taken. Built on an Ad26 vector, the vaccine expressed Wuhan-strain SARS-CoV-2 spike. The table came from immunoSEQ multiplex PCR; TCRdb's copy has only in-frame clones and leaves some out. The sample lists hundreds of thousands of clones, 89% occurring once.

This TCR was sampled from a person aged 18-60 years who received the Ad26.COV2.S COVID-19 vaccine or a placebo. The starting material was peripheral blood, obtained in a trial of Ad26.COV2.S vaccine versus placebo. The V gene is TRBV19, the J gene TRBJ1-2; no reliable D call. The CDR3 is CASNSSPNYGYTF. The CDR3 DNA sequence: TGTGCCAGTAATAGTTCTCCTAACTATGGCTACACCTTC.